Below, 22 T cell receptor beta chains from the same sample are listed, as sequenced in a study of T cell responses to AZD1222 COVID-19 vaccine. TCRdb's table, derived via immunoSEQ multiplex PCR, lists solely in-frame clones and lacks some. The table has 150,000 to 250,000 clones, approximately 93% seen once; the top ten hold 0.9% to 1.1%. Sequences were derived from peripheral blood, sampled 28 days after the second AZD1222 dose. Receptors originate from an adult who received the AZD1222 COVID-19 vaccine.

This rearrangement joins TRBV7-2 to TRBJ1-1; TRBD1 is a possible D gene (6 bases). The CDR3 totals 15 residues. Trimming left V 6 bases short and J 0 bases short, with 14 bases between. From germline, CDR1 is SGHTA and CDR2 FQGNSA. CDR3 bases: TGTGCCAGCAGTAAAGGACAGCCTATGAACACTGAAGCTTTCTTT. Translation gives CASSKGQPMNTEAFF.

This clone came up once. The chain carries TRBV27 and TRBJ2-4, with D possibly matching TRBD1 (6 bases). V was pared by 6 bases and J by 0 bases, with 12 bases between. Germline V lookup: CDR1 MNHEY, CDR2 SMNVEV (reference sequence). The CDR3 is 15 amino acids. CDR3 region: CASRGHTLAKNIQYF. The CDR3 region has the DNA TGTGCCAGCAGGGGACATACTCTAGCCAAAAACATTCAGTACTTC.

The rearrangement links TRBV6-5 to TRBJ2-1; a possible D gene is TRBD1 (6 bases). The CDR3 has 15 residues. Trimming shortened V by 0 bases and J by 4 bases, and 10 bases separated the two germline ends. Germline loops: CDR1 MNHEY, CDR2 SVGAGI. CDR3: CASSYSRDKYNEQFF. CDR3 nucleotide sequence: TGTGCCAGCAGTTACTCCCGGGACAAATACAATGAGCAGTTCTTC.

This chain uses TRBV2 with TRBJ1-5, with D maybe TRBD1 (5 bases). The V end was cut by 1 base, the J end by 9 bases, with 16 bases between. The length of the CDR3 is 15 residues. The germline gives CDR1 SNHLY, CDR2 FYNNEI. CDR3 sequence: CASSEEDGTGSPQHF. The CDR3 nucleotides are TGTGCCAGCAGTGAAGAGGACGGGACTGGCTCGCCCCAGCATTTT.

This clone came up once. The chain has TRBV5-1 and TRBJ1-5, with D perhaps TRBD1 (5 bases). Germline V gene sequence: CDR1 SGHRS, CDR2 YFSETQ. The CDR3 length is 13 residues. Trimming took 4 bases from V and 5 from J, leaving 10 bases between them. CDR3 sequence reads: CASSPDSDQPQHF. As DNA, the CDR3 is TGCGCCAGCAGCCCAGACAGCGATCAGCCCCAGCATTTT.

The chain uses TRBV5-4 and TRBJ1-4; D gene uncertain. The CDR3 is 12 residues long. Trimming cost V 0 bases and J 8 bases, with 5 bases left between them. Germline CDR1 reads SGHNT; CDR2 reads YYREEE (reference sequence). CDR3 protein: CASSLDREKLFF. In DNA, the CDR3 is TGTGCCAGCAGCTTGGATCGGGAAAAACTGTTTTTT.

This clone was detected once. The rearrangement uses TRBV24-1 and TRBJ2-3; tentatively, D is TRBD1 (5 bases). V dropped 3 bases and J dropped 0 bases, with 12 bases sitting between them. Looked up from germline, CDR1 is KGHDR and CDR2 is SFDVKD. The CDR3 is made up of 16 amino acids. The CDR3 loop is CATSDPRTFSTDTQYF. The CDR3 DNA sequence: TGTGCCACCAGTGATCCGCGGACATTTAGCACAGATACGCAGTATTTT.

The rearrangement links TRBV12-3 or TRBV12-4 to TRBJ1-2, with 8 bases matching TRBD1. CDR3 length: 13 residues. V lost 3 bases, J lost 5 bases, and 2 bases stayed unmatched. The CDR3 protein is CASSLGQEYGYTF. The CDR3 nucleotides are TGTGCCAGCAGTTTGGGACAGGAGTATGGCTACACCTTC.

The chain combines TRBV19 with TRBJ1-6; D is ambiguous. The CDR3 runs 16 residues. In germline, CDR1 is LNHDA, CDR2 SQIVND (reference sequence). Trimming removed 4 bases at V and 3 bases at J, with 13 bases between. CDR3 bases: TGTGCCAGTAGTAGAAACACAGACCGCTATAATTCACCCCTCCACTTT. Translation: CASSRNTDRYNSPLHF. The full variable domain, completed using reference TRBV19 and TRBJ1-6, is DGGITQSPKYLFRKEGQNVTLSCEQNLNHDAMYWYRQDPGQGLRLIYYSQIVNDFQKGDIAEGYSVSREKKESFPLTVTSAQKNPTAFYLCASSRNTDRYNSPLHFGNGTRLTVT.

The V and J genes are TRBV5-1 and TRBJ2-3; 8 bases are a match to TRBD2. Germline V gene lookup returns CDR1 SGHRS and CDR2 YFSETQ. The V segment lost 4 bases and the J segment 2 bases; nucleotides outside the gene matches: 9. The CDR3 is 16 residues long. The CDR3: CASSTRGGQVTDTQYF. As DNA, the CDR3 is TGCGCCAGCAGCACCCGGGGGGGCCAGGTCACAGATACGCAGTATTTT.

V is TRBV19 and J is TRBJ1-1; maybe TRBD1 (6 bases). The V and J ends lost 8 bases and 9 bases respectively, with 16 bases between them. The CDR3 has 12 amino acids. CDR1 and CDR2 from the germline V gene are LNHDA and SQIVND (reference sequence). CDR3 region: CASSLGAGKAFF. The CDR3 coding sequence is TGTGCCAGTTCACTGGGGGCGGGTAAAGCTTTCTTT.

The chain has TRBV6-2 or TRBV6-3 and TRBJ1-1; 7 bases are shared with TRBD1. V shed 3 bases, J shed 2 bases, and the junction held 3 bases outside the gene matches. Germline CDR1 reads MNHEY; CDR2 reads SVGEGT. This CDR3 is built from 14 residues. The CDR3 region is CASSYRQGNTEAFF. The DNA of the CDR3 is TGTGCCAGCAGTTATAGACAGGGAAACACTGAAGCTTTCTTT.

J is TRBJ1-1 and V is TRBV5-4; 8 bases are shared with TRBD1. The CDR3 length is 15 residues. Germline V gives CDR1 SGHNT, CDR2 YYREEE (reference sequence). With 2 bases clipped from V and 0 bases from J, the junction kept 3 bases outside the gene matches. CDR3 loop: CASSFAGGLNTEAFF. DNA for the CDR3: TGTGCCAGCAGCTTCGCAGGGGGCTTGAACACTGAAGCTTTCTTT.

CDR3 nucleotides: TGTGCCAGCAGTCTCAGGGGCGGCCAGCCCCAGCATTTT. Translating it yields CASSLRGGQPQHF. The chain combines TRBV6-4 with TRBJ1-5; perhaps TRBD1 as D (6 bases). The CDR3 has 13 residues. Trimming pared 5 bases from V and 7 bases from J, leaving 12 bases between. The germline V gene encodes CDR1 MRHNA and CDR2 SNTAGT.

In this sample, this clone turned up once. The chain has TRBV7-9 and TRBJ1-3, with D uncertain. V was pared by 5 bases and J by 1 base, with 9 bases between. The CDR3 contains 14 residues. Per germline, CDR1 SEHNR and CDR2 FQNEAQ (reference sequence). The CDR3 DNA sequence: TGTGCCAGCAGCCCCGCCCCTTCTGGAAACACCATATATTTT. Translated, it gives CASSPAPSGNTIYF.

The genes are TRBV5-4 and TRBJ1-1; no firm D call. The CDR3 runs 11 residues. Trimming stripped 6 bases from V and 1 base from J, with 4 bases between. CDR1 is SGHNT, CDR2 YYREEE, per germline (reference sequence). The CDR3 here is CASKTNTEAFF. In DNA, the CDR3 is TGTGCCAGCAAGACGAACACTGAAGCTTTCTTT. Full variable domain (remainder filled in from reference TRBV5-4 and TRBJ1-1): ETGVTQSPTHLIKTRGQQVTLRCSSQSGHNTVSWYQQALGQGPQFIFQYYREEENGRGNFPPRFSGLQFPNYSSELNVNALELDDSALYLCASKTNTEAFFGQGTRLTVV.

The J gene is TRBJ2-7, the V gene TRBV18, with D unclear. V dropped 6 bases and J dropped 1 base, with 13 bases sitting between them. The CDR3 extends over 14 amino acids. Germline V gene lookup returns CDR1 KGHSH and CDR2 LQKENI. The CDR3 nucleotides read TGTGCCAGCTCCCCTCAACCGGAGTCCTACGAGCAGTACTTC. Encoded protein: CASSPQPESYEQYF. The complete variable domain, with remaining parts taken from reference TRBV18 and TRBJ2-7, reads NAGVMQNPRHLVRRRGQEARLRCSPMKGHSHVYWYRQLPEEGLKFMVYLQKENIIDESGMPKERFSAEFPKEGPSILRIQQVVRGDSAAYFCASSPQPESYEQYFGPGTRLTVT.

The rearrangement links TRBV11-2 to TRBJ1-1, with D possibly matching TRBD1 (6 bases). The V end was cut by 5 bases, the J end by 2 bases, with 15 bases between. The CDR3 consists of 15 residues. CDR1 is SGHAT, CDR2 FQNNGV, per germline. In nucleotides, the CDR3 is TGTGCCAGCAGCCCACCGGGGGCCATTAACACTGAAGCTTTCTTT. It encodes CASSPPGAINTEAFF. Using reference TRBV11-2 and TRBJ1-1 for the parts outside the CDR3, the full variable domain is EAGVAQSPRYKIIEKRQSVAFWCNPISGHATLYWYQQILGQGPKLLIQFQNNGVVDDSQLPKDRFSAERLKGVDSTLKIQPAKLEDSAVYLCASSPPGAINTEAFFGQGTRLTVV.

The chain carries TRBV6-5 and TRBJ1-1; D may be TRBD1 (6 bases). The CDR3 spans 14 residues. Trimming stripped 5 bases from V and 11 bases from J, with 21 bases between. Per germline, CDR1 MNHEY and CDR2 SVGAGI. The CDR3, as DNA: TGTGCCAGCAGTCGGTCGGGACAACAAGGAAATGCTTTCTTT. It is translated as CASSRSGQQGNAFF.

For the CDR3, the DNA is TGTGCCAGCAGCGGGGGAGTAGGGTTTAACTATGGCTACACCTTC. Its translation is CASSGGVGFNYGYTF. J is TRBJ1-2 and V is TRBV3-1 (or the pseudogene TRBV3-2); D might be TRBD1 (5 bases). Trimming stripped 5 bases from V and 1 base from J, with 14 bases between. CDR1 is LGHDT and CDR2 is YNNKEL in the germline V gene (reference sequence). The CDR3 length is 15 residues.

In nucleotides, the CDR3 is TGCAGCGTTGGGACAGGGGAGGCCTATGGCTACACCTTC. Amino acids: CSVGTGEAYGYTF. The chain employs TRBV29-1 and TRBJ1-2; TRBD1 agrees at 9 bases. The CDR3 is 13 amino acids. Germline-derived CDR1 and CDR2 are SQVTM and ANQGSEA. V lost 4 bases to trimming and J lost 4 bases; unmatched junction nucleotides: 4.

CDR3 coding DNA: TGTGCCAGCAGTAGAGGCTCCCGGAATTCACCCCTCCACTTT. Residues: CASSRGSRNSPLHF. The chain joins TRBV7-9 to TRBJ1-6; no firm D call. Germline assignment: CDR1 SEHNR and CDR2 FQNEAQ (reference sequence). V lost 6 bases to trimming and J lost 7 bases, with 13 bases between them. The length of the CDR3 is 14 residues.